The T cell receptor (beta chain) described here comes from a study of cytomegalovirus exposure and HLA in healthy donors. This PCR relied on a set of 60 Vbeta primers and 13 Jbeta primers. In the authors' methods: In a later analysis, tens of millions of unique TCR beta chains included roughly 11 million shared by two or more donors. Measured with immunoSEQ multiplex PCR; TCRdb has only the in-frame clones, and not every one. The V and J calls and clone size were taken over from that table, and D and trimming were inferred from the DNA. Of hundreds of thousands of clones listed, roughly 83% are singletons. This CDR3 has 11 amino acids. Germline loops: CDR1 SGHTA, CDR2 FQGTGA. Trimming took 4 bases from V and 7 from J, leaving 7 bases between them.

The J gene is TRBJ1-2, the V gene TRBV7-3; perhaps TRBD1 as D (6 bases). The material sequenced was PBMCs. This clonotype originated in a boy aged 2 to 9 in good health and CMV-seronegative. The CDR3 loop is CASSSGVGYTF. The CDR3 bases are TGTGCCAGCAGCTCAGGGGTTGGCTACACCTTC.